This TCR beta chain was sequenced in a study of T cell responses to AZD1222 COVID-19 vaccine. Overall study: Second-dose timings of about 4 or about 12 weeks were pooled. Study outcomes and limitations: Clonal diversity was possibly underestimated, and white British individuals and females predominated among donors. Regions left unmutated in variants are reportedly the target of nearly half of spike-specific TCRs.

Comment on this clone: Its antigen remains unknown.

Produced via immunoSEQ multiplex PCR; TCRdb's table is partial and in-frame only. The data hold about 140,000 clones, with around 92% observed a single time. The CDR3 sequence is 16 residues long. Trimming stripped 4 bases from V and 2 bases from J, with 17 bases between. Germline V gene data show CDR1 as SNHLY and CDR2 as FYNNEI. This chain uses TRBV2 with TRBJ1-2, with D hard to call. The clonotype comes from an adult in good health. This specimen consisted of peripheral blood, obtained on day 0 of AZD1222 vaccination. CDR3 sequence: CASSAGSLGINYGYTF. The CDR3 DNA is TGTGCCAGCAGTGCGGGGAGCCTAGGGATCAACTATGGCTACACCTTC.